This passage covers 8 T cell receptor beta chains from one sample sequenced in a study of control samples from healthy donors and cancer patients. Generated by immunoSEQ multiplex PCR, the TCRdb table keeps only in-frame clones and is missing some. The repertoire has about 160,000 clones, roughly 90% of them found once; the top ten carry around 12%. The sequencing input was blood. These receptors were obtained from a man younger than 45 in good health.

The rearrangement uses TRBV15 and TRBJ2-1, with 9 bases lining up with TRBD1. Germline V CDR1 and CDR2: LNHNV, YYDKDF (reference sequence). J gave up 4 bases and V 0 bases, and 10 bases lay outside the gene matches. The CDR3 runs to 18 residues. The DNA of the CDR3 is TGTGCCACCAGCAGAGATTGGGATGACAGGGGGGATTACAATGAGCAGTTCTTC. Encoded protein: CATSRDWDDRGDYNEQFF.

The chain uses TRBV21-1 and TRBJ1-2. TRBV21-1 constitutes a pseudogene. The CDR3 consists of 14 residues. CDR3 residues: CASSKKGLGYGYTF. For the CDR3, the DNA is TGTGCCAGCAGCAAAAAGGGTTTGGGCTATGGCTACACCTTC.

The genes are TRBV9 and TRBJ2-7; D remains ambiguous. Germline values: CDR1 SGDLS, CDR2 YYNGEE. Trimming cost V 4 bases and J 2 bases, with 16 bases left between them. The CDR3 loop spans 15 amino acids. CDR3 DNA sequence: TGTGCCAGCAGCAGCCTCCGTGGGCCAGCCTACGAGCAGTACTTC. Translation gives CASSSLRGPAYEQYF. The whole variable domain, filled in from reference TRBV9 and TRBJ2-7, reads DSGVTQTPKHLITATGQRVTLRCSPRSGDLSVYWYQQSLDQGLQFLIQYYNGEERAKGNILERFSAQQFPDLHSELNLSSLELGDSALYFCASSSLRGPAYEQYFGPGTRLTVT.

The chain couples TRBV11-2 to TRBJ2-7, with a possible D match to TRBD1 (7 bases). The CDR3 runs 18 residues. CDR1 and CDR2 from the germline V gene are SGHAT and FQNNGV. V was cut by 5 bases and J by 0 bases, with 23 bases left in between. The CDR3 nucleotides are TGTGCCAGCAGCACCGGGGGCCAGGGGGGAGTGTTCTCCTACGAGCAGTACTTC. Protein product: CASSTGGQGGVFSYEQYF. The full variable domain, in which reference TRBV11-2 and TRBJ2-7 provide the parts outside the CDR3, is EAGVAQSPRYKIIEKRQSVAFWCNPISGHATLYWYQQILGQGPKLLIQFQNNGVVDDSQLPKDRFSAERLKGVDSTLKIQPAKLEDSAVYLCASSTGGQGGVFSYEQYFGPGTRLTVT.

This rearrangement joins TRBV4-1 to TRBJ1-6; 7 nucleotides match TRBD1. After removal of 4 bases from V and 11 bases from J, the junction contained 11 bases not matched to a gene. CDR1 MGHRA and CDR2 YSYEKL come from the germline V gene. This CDR3 contains 15 residues. This CDR3 reads CASSPSGGIRAPLHF. The DNA for the CDR3 is TGCGCCAGCAGCCCCTCAGGGGGTATAAGGGCACCCCTCCACTTT.

J is TRBJ2-3 and V is TRBV4-1, with D maybe TRBD2 (5 bases). Trimming cost V 0 bases and J 6 bases, with 16 bases left between them. This CDR3 is built from 16 residues. CDR1 is MGHRA and CDR2 is YSYEKL in the germline V gene. For the CDR3, the DNA is TGCGCCAGCAGCCAAGAATTTGTACCGGGGTGGGATACGCAGTATTTT. Residues: CASSQEFVPGWDTQYF.

The chain has TRBV13 and TRBJ2-7; D gene uncertain. V gave up 5 bases and J gave up 0 bases, with 11 bases separating them. This CDR3 comprises 14 residues. Germline assignment: CDR1 PRHDT and CDR2 FYEKMQ (reference sequence). CDR3 nucleotide sequence: TGTGCCAGCAGCACCCTGGACGACTCCTACGAGCAGTACTTC. It translates to CASSTLDDSYEQYF.

The chain combines TRBV6-2 or TRBV6-3 with TRBJ1-4, with D tentatively TRBD1 (5 bases). This CDR3 is 12 amino acids long. Trimming took 5 bases from V and 9 from J, leaving 10 bases between them. CDR1 MNHEY and CDR2 SVGEGT come from the germline V gene. The CDR3 DNA reads TGTGCCAGCAGTAAGCAGGGTAAAAAACTGTTTTTT. Residues: CASSKQGKKLFF.